The clone carrying this TCR beta chain was counted between two and nine times. The sample belongs to a study of T-cell memory formation after mild COVID-19. About the study: TCR clusters were mostly confined to one donor each.

TCRdb used MiXCR to reprocess the 5' RACE reads, holding one entry per CDR3 protein. The sample carries some 70,000 distinct CDR3 sequences, 16% recorded once. The TCR sequence derives from an adult woman who had mild COVID-19 (a few samples of this study predate the infection). Cell type and time point are not known. Sequencing was performed on PBMCs or a T cell subset sorted from them (not recorded which).

The CDR3 DNA reads TGTGCCAGCAGCTTAGTATACATTTCCGCAACTAATGAAAAACTGTTTTTT. Translation gives CASSLVYISATNEKLFF. This chain joins TRBV7-2 and TRBJ1-4; D is ambiguous. Trimming left V 1 base short and J 0 bases short, with 12 bases between. The CDR3 loop spans 17 amino acids. Germline CDR1 SGHTA, CDR2 FQGNSA.